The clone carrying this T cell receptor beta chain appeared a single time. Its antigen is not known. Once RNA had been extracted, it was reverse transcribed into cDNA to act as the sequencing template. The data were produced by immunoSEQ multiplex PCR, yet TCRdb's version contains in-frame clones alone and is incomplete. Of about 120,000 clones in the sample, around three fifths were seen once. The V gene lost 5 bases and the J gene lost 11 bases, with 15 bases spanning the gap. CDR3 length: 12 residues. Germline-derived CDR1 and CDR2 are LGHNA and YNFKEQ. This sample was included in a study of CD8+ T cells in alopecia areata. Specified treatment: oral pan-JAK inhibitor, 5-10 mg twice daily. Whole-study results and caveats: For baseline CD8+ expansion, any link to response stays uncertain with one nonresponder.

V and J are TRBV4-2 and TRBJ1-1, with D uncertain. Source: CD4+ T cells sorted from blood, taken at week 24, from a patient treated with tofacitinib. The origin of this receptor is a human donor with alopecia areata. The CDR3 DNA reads TGTGCCAGCAGCGACCTCAGTCGACGGGCTTTCTTT. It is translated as CASSDLSRRAFF.